The 20 T cell receptor beta chains in this list originate from one sample, sequenced in a study of PD-1 blockade in classical Hodgkin lymphoma. The data were produced by immunoSEQ multiplex PCR, yet TCRdb's version contains in-frame clones alone and is incomplete. Among about 90,000 clones listed, around 90% were seen once. All the patients suffered relapse after autologous stem cell transplantation, and brentuximab vedotin exposure differed. Sequenced here: peripheral blood mononuclear cells (PBMCs), sampled before the second cycle of nivolumab. The receptors derive from a human donor with classical Hodgkin lymphoma.

The rearrangement links TRBV27 to TRBJ2-5; D possibly corresponds to TRBD1 (5 bases). The V gene lost 0 bases and the J gene lost 5 bases, with 13 bases spanning the gap. CDR1 and CDR2 from the germline V gene are MNHEY and SMNVEV (reference sequence). The CDR3 has 15 residues. Here the CDR3 reads CASSLSQGGEETQYF. In DNA form, the CDR3 reads TGTGCCAGCAGTTTATCGCAGGGCGGCGAGGAGACCCAGTACTTC.

The V call is TRBV27, the J call TRBJ2-2, with D hard to call. There are 16 residues in the CDR3. In germline, CDR1 is MNHEY, CDR2 SMNVEV (reference sequence). V lost 0 bases to trimming and J lost 3 bases, with 11 bases between them. The CDR3 protein is CASSLSEVWDTGELFF. The CDR3 nucleotides read TGTGCCAGCAGTTTATCGGAAGTATGGGACACCGGGGAGCTGTTTTTT.

The V and J genes are TRBV5-4 and TRBJ1-2; 7 bases match TRBD1. CDR1 is SGHNT and CDR2 is YYREEE in the germline V gene (reference sequence). The CDR3 is made up of 13 amino acids. With V trimmed by 0 bases and J by 7 bases, 3 bases remained unmatched. DNA of the CDR3: TGTGCCAGCAGCTTGGGGCAGGGGGGTGGCTACACCTTC. Protein: CASSLGQGGGYTF. Filled out from reference TRBV5-4 and TRBJ1-2, the complete variable domain reads ETGVTQSPTHLIKTRGQQVTLRCSSQSGHNTVSWYQQALGQGPQFIFQYYREEENGRGNFPPRFSGLQFPNYSSELNVNALELDDSALYLCASSLGQGGGYTFGSGTRLTVV.

The chain's CDR3 is CASSRDRSSGNTIYF. Written as DNA, the CDR3 is TGCGCCAGCAGCCGCGACAGATCCTCTGGAAACACCATATATTTT. This sequence joins TRBV10-1 and TRBJ1-3, with D possibly being TRBD1 (5 bases). V shed 6 bases and J shed 0 bases, with 12 bases lying between them. CDR3 length: 15 residues. CDR1 is WNHNN and CDR2 is SYGVQD in the germline V gene (reference sequence).

The V gene is TRBV9, the J gene TRBJ2-5, with 11 nucleotides matching TRBD2. V trimming: 3 bases; J trimming: 5 bases; junction bases outside the gene matches: 15. CDR1 SGDLS and CDR2 YYNGEE come from the germline V gene. The CDR3 extends over 18 amino acids. CDR3 protein: CASSERGSSGRAFETQYF. CDR3 coding DNA: TGTGCCAGCAGCGAACGAGGAAGTAGCGGGAGGGCATTCGAGACCCAGTACTTC.

The V gene is TRBV5-4, the J gene TRBJ2-7; the match to TRBD2 covers 7 bases. The J segment lost 2 bases and the V segment lost 2 bases, leaving 10 bases of the junction unmatched. From germline, CDR1 is SGHNT and CDR2 YYREEE (reference sequence). This CDR3 spans 16 amino acids. CDR3 protein: CASSFGAPGTTYEQYF. In DNA, the CDR3 is TGTGCCAGCAGCTTTGGTGCCCCCGGGACTACCTACGAGCAGTACTTC.

The chain has TRBV12-5 and TRBJ1-1, with 8 nucleotides matching TRBD1. J was trimmed by 1 base and V by 4 bases; bases with no gene match: 5. Germline V gene data show CDR1 as LGHNT and CDR2 as FRNRAP. The CDR3 is 15 amino acids. In DNA form, the CDR3 reads TGTGCTAGTGGTTCCGGACAGGGTTCGAACACTGAAGCTTTCTTT. Translating it yields CASGSGQGSNTEAFF. Variable domain in full (rest from reference TRBV12-5 and TRBJ1-1): DARVTQTPRHKVTEMGQEVTMRCQPILGHNTVFWYRQTMMQGLELLAYFRNRAPLDDSGMPKDRFSAEMPDATLATLKIQPSEPRDSAVYFCASGSGQGSNTEAFFGQGTRLTVV.

The chain couples TRBV7-6 to TRBJ2-7; D could derive from TRBD1 or TRBD2 (5 bases each). CDR3 size: 15 residues. Germline CDR1 reads SGHVS; CDR2 reads FNYEAQ. V was clipped by 1 base and J by 5 bases, with 15 bases between them. CDR3 sequence: CASSLGGRYGNEQYF. The CDR3 DNA reads as TGTGCCAGCAGCTTAGGGGGGAGATATGGAAACGAGCAGTACTTC. Together with reference TRBV7-6 and TRBJ2-7, the CDR3 gives the full variable domain: GAGVSQSPRYKVTKRGQDVALRCDPISGHVSLYWYRQALGQGPEFLTYFNYEAQQDKSGLPNDRFSAERPEGSISTLTIQRTEQRDSAMYRCASSLGGRYGNEQYFGPGTRLTVT.

The table lists this clone with a count of one. The chain uses TRBV19 and TRBJ1-2; weak D call: TRBD1 (6 bases). V lost 3 bases, J lost 5 bases, and 10 bases lay in between. This CDR3 region has 13 residues. Germline CDR1 reads LNHDA; CDR2 reads SQIVND (reference sequence). The CDR3 nucleotides read TGTGCCAGTAGTATCGACAGGAGATATGGCTACACCTTC. Protein product: CASSIDRRYGYTF.

The rearrangement uses TRBV4-1 and TRBJ2-3, with TRBD2 matching 7 bases. Germline lookup yields CDR1 MGHRA and CDR2 YSYEKL. Losses at the gene ends were 5 bases for V and 4 bases for J; bases not matched to a gene: 6. This CDR3 has 14 residues. DNA of the CDR3: TGCGCCAGCAGCACCCGGACTAGTGCAGATACGCAGTATTTT. Its protein is CASSTRTSADTQYF.

The chain is built from TRBV5-4 and TRBJ2-1; D could derive from TRBD1 or TRBD2 (6 bases each). Deletions cut 2 bases from V and 7 bases from J, with 13 bases between. The CDR3 runs to 14 residues. Germline CDR1 SGHNT, CDR2 YYREEE (reference sequence). This CDR3 is CASSFGQGRNEQFF. The CDR3 coding sequence is TGTGCCAGCAGCTTCGGCCAGGGGAGGAATGAGCAGTTCTTC.

The CDR3, as DNA: TGTGCCTGGAGTACAAGGGGCACAGGGGCCCGTAACTATGGCTACACCTTC. Amino acids: CAWSTRGTGARNYGYTF. The chain employs TRBV30 and TRBJ1-2; 7 bases agree with TRBD1. Germline values: CDR1 GTSNPN, CDR2 SVGIG (reference sequence). CDR3 length equals 17 residues. After removal of 2 bases from V and 1 base from J, the junction contained 13 bases not matched to a gene.

The genes are TRBV7-9 and TRBJ1-2; 9 bases agree with TRBD1. CDR1 and CDR2 (germline): SEHNR, FQNEAQ (reference sequence). Germline trimming cut 5 bases from V and 6 bases from J; bases unmatched to any gene: 19. CDR3 length: 18 residues. CDR3 DNA sequence: TGTGCCAGCAGCCTAGTCAACAGAGGACAGGGGTTAGGGCATGGCTACACCTTC. Amino acids: CASSLVNRGQGLGHGYTF.

This clone appeared once. The chain recombines TRBV2 with TRBJ1-1; TRBD1 agrees at 8 bases. Looked up from germline, CDR1 is SNHLY and CDR2 is FYNNEI. Germline trimming cut 6 bases from V and 5 bases from J; bases unmatched to any gene: 8. The CDR3 has 14 amino acids. In DNA form, the CDR3 reads TGTGCCAGCAGCGCCGGGACAGGTCAAACTGAAGCTTTCTTT. It encodes CASSAGTGQTEAFF.

The chain joins TRBV5-1 to TRBJ2-2, with 11 bases matching TRBD2. In germline, CDR1 is SGHRS, CDR2 YFSETQ. This CDR3 region has 18 residues. The J segment lost 1 base and the V segment lost 1 base, leaving 6 bases of the junction unmatched. DNA of the CDR3: TGCGCCAGCAGCTTGTTCGGGCTAGCGGGAGGGAACACCGGGGAGCTGTTTTTT. Amino acids: CASSLFGLAGGNTGELFF.

The chain uses TRBV7-9 and TRBJ2-1, with D possibly matching TRBD2 (6 bases). Trimming pared 6 bases from V and 2 bases from J, leaving 14 bases between. Germline lookup yields CDR1 SEHNR and CDR2 FQNEAQ (reference sequence). The CDR3 contains 15 residues. The CDR3 bases are TGTGCCAGCAGGCTTTCCGGACTACCCTACAATGAGCAGTTCTTC. Translation: CASRLSGLPYNEQFF. The full variable domain, its missing parts supplied by reference TRBV7-9 and TRBJ2-1, is DTGVSQNPRHKITKRGQNVTFRCDPISEHNRLYWYRQTLGQGPEFLTYFQNEAQLEKSRLLSDRFSAERPKGSFSTLEIQRTEQGDSAMYLCASRLSGLPYNEQFFGPGTRLTVL.

This chain connects TRBV14 to TRBJ2-7; 10 bases agree with TRBD2. Germline V gene data show CDR1 as SGHDN and CDR2 as FVKESK. V dropped 0 bases and J dropped 2; count of bases not matched to a gene: 7. This CDR3 contains 17 residues. DNA for the CDR3: TGTGCCAGCAGCCAAGAGTGGCTAGCGGGAGAAGCCTACGAGCAGTACTTC. It encodes CASSQEWLAGEAYEQYF.

The rearrangement links TRBV7-3 to TRBJ2-3, with a weak D call TRBD1 (5 bases). This CDR3 spans 17 amino acids. The ends were cut back, 5 bases at V and 2 bases at J, with 20 bases in the middle. From germline, CDR1 is SGHTA and CDR2 FQGTGA. CDR3: CASSGRIGAHFTDTQYF. Written as DNA, the CDR3 is TGTGCCAGCAGCGGCAGAATTGGGGCCCACTTCACAGATACGCAGTATTTT.

This clone occurred once. The chain is built from TRBV9 and TRBJ1-3, with D possibly matching TRBD1 (5 bases). The CDR3 runs to 17 residues. The V end lost 0 bases, the J end lost 0 bases, and 13 bases lay between the germline ends. Germline-derived CDR1 and CDR2 are SGDLS and YYNGEE. This CDR3 reads CASSVATDPSSGNTIYF. CDR3 nucleotide sequence: TGTGCCAGCAGCGTAGCGACAGACCCGTCCTCTGGAAACACCATATATTTT.

The J gene is TRBJ1-2, the V gene TRBV28; TRBD1 agrees at 8 bases. V lost 3 bases, J lost 7 bases, and 7 bases stayed unmatched. Germline CDR1 and CDR2: MDHEN and SYDVKM. The CDR3 runs 14 residues. The CDR3 protein is CASSFPQGARGYTF. The CDR3 DNA is TGTGCCAGCAGTTTCCCGCAGGGGGCGCGTGGCTACACCTTC.